One sample yielded the 13 T cell receptor beta chains listed below, sequenced in a study of post-analysis software for immune sequencing data. Study-wide results and caveats: Patients showed TRBV5-6, TRBV5-1 and TRBV20-1 among four to six TRBV segments more frequent than in controls.

Antigen specificity for these receptors is unknown. Unique molecular identifiers were present in the TCR beta cDNA libraries. TCRdb analysed the PCR reads with MiXCR anew, one entry per CDR3 protein. The sample shows under 900,000 distinct CDR3 sequences, 53% of them seen only once. The source material was blood. The receptors stem from a girl aged 5 to 17 with multiple sclerosis.

The chain combines TRBV6-4 with TRBJ2-4; unclear D gene. The J call may be mistaken, given a closer DNA end match to TRBJ2-7. Germline V gives CDR1 MRHNA, CDR2 SNTAGT. The CDR3 covers 17 residues. The CDR3 protein is CASSDSTSRVETYEQYF. Here the CDR3 DNA reads TGTGCCAGCAGTGACTCGACCTCCCGGGTAGAAACCTACGAGCAGTACTTC.

This clonotype occurred a few times. The chain uses TRBV10-3 and TRBJ2-7; 7 bases match TRBD1. The CDR3 runs to 13 residues. After removal of 6 bases from V and 0 bases from J, the junction contained 2 bases not matched to a gene. The germline CDR1 and CDR2 sequences are ENHRY and SYGVKD. CDR3 coding DNA: TGTGCCATCAGAAACAGGGGCTCCTACGAGCAGTACTTC. It codes for CAIRNRGSYEQYF.

The chain has TRBV6-1 and TRBJ1-2; D gene ambiguous. The germline V gene encodes CDR1 MNHNS and CDR2 SASEGT. The CDR3 runs to 15 residues. V gave up 6 bases and J gave up 4 bases, with 18 bases separating them. The CDR3 reads CASSETGFSSYGYTF. The CDR3 DNA is TGTGCCAGCAGCGAAACCGGGTTTAGTTCCTATGGCTACACCTTC.

This chain uses TRBV3-1 with TRBJ2-5; D might be TRBD1 (5 bases). This CDR3 has 18 residues. The ends were cut back, 0 bases at V and 4 bases at J, with 21 bases in the middle. Per germline, CDR1 LGHDT and CDR2 YNNKEL (reference sequence). In DNA, the CDR3 is TGTGCCAGCAGCCAAGATGCAGCAGGGTATGGGTCGGGAGAGACCCAGTACTTC. Its translation: CASSQDAAGYGSGETQYF.

The chain combines TRBV7-2 with TRBJ2-5; D remains ambiguous. Looked up from germline, CDR1 is SGHTA and CDR2 is FQGNSA. The V end was cut by 4 bases, the J end by 11 bases, with 14 bases between. The CDR3 has 12 amino acids. The CDR3 loop reads CASSSHTFGQYF. The CDR3 region has the DNA TGTGCCAGCAGCTCCCATACATTCGGGCAGTACTTC. The complete variable domain, with remaining parts taken from reference TRBV7-2 and TRBJ2-5, reads GAGVSQSPSNKVTEKGKDVELRCDPISGHTALYWYRQSLGQGLEFLIYFQGNSAPDKSGLPSDRFSAERTGGSVSTLTIQRTQQEDSAVYLCASSSHTFGQYFGPGTRLLVL.

The chain employs TRBV5-1 and TRBJ2-1; 10 nucleotides line up with TRBD1. The CDR3 has 16 residues. Germline V gene sequence: CDR1 SGHRS, CDR2 YFSETQ. Germline trimming cut 0 bases from V and 4 bases from J; bases unmatched to any gene: 4. The DNA for the CDR3 is TGCGCCAGCAGCTTGGGACCGGGACAGGGGTACAATGAGCAGTTCTTC. This gives the protein CASSLGPGQGYNEQFF. The full variable domain, with the rest looked up from reference TRBV5-1 and TRBJ2-1, is KAGVTQTPRYLIKTRGQQVTLSCSPISGHRSVSWYQQTPGQGLQFLFEYFSETQRNKGNFPGRFSGRQFSNSRSEMNVSTLELGDSALYLCASSLGPGQGYNEQFFGPGTRLTVL.

The chain uses TRBV12-3 or TRBV12-4 and TRBJ2-7; TRBD1 aligns across 9 bases. The CDR3 consists of 18 residues. V gave up 3 bases and J gave up 1 base; unmatched junction bases: 13. DNA for the CDR3: TGTGCCAGCAGTTTTAGGGCTGGAGGGACAGGGCTTTCCTACGAGCAGTACTTC. This gives the protein CASSFRAGGTGLSYEQYF.

This chain joins TRBV12-5 and TRBJ2-7; 10 bases map to TRBD2. The V segment lost 9 bases and the J segment 4 bases; nucleotides outside the gene matches: 15. The CDR3 sequence is 16 residues long. Looked up from germline, CDR1 is LGHNT and CDR2 is FRNRAP. CDR3 region: CASRGASGGLQYEQYF. CDR3 in DNA: TGTGCTAGCCGGGGGGCTAGCGGGGGCCTTCAGTACGAGCAGTACTTC. Full variable domain (outside the CDR3, taken from reference TRBV12-5 and TRBJ2-7): DARVTQTPRHKVTEMGQEVTMRCQPILGHNTVFWYRQTMMQGLELLAYFRNRAPLDDSGMPKDRFSAEMPDATLATLKIQPSEPRDSAVYFCASRGASGGLQYEQYFGPGTRLTVT.

The chain couples TRBV7-2 to TRBJ2-7; D unresolved. Deletions cut 1 base from V and 2 bases from J, with 12 bases between. CDR3 size: 15 residues. CDR1 and CDR2 from the germline V gene are SGHTA and FQGNSA. The DNA of the CDR3 is TGTGCCAGCAGCTTAGGCAGACCTACTACCTACGAGCAGTACTTC. Translation: CASSLGRPTTYEQYF.

In its sample, this clonotype was seen a few times. CDR3: CSVDGTHTAYNEQFF. The DNA of the CDR3 is TGCAGCGTAGACGGGACGCATACAGCCTACAATGAGCAGTTCTTC. The chain is built from TRBV29-1 and TRBJ2-1, with D perhaps being TRBD1 or TRBD2 (5 bases each). Germline CDR1 reads SQVTM; CDR2 reads ANQGSEA. This CDR3 comprises 15 residues. Trimming pared 6 bases from V and 2 bases from J, leaving 17 bases between.

The genes are TRBV12-3 or TRBV12-4 and TRBJ2-6, with 8 bases identical to TRBD1. Trimming at V came to 9 bases and at J to 4 bases, leaving 8 bases not matched to a gene. CDR3 length: 15 residues. Here the CDR3 DNA reads TGTGCCAGTGCTTTGACAGGGGCCGGGGCCAACGTCCTGACTTTC. Translating gives CASALTGAGANVLTF.

This clonotype was picked up many times. The chain has TRBV7-2 and TRBJ2-7, with 11 bases aligning to TRBD2. Germline loops: CDR1 SGHTA, CDR2 FQGNSA. The J segment lost 5 bases and the V segment lost 5 bases, leaving 5 bases of the junction unmatched. The CDR3 is 14 amino acids. CDR3 DNA sequence: TGTGCCAGCAGCAGTAGCGGGAGGGTCCACGAGCAGTACTTC. As protein: CASSSSGRVHEQYF.

This clonotype was counted between two and nine times. The chain employs TRBV20-1 and TRBJ2-4, with TRBD1 matching 8 bases. The J call may be incorrect, as the DNA end agrees better with TRBJ2-7. The CDR3 sequence is 12 residues long. CDR1 and CDR2 (germline): DFQATT, SNEGSKA (reference sequence). This chain's CDR3 is CSASGTGYEQYF. CDR3 sequence (DNA): TGCAGTGCTAGTGGGACAGGCTACGAGCAGTACTTC.